The next 24 T cell receptor beta chains were all read from a single sample in a study of shared clonotypes between healthy human individuals. Naive CD8 populations comprised CD45RO-negative cells positively selected for CCR7, excluding terminally differentiated effector memory CD45RA+ cells. Produced via immunoSEQ multiplex PCR; TCRdb's table is partial and in-frame only. The sample contains roughly 590,000 clones, about 95% of which appear only once. Sequencing input: naive CD8+ T cells sorted from blood. These receptors came from a woman younger than 45 in good health.

The V and J genes are TRBV7-8 and TRBJ2-1; the match to TRBD2 covers 14 bases. The trim removed 5 bases at V and 0 bases at J, leaving 6 bases unmatched. CDR1 and CDR2 from the germline V gene are SGHVS and FQNEAQ. The CDR3 consists of 18 residues. CDR3 nucleotide sequence: TGTGCCAGCAGCCTGGGACTAGCGGGAGTGTTCTCCTACAATGAGCAGTTCTTC. As protein: CASSLGLAGVFSYNEQFF.

The chain is built from TRBV2 and TRBJ2-1; TRBD2 might be the D (6 bases). The CDR3 covers 13 residues. Germline lookup yields CDR1 SNHLY and CDR2 FYNNEI. V gave up 5 bases and J gave up 8 bases, with 13 bases separating them. The CDR3 DNA sequence: TGTGCCAGCAGTTCGGGAGCGGGTGATGAGCAGTTCTTC. Translation: CASSSGAGDEQFF.

The V gene is TRBV4-1, the J gene TRBJ2-5; TRBD2 matches 7 bases. With V trimmed by 0 bases and J by 3 bases, 4 bases remained unmatched. The CDR3 is 15 residues long. Germline values: CDR1 MGHRA, CDR2 YSYEKL. The CDR3 spells CASSQDRAGEETQYF. The DNA of the CDR3 is TGCGCCAGCAGCCAAGACCGCGCGGGAGAAGAGACCCAGTACTTC.

This clone was seen just once. The gene calls are TRBV27 and TRBJ1-1; D remains ambiguous. Trimming took 6 bases from V and 2 from J, leaving 13 bases between them. The germline V gene encodes CDR1 MNHEY and CDR2 SMNVEV (reference sequence). The CDR3 is made up of 14 amino acids. The CDR3 sequence is CASRPSPGNTEAFF. The CDR3 DNA follows: TGTGCCAGCAGACCGAGCCCAGGAAACACTGAAGCTTTCTTT.

The V gene is TRBV5-1, the J gene TRBJ2-1; 13 bases are a match to TRBD2. Germline V CDR1 and CDR2: SGHRS, YFSETQ. This CDR3 is built from 17 residues. Losses at the gene ends were 0 bases for V and 9 bases for J; bases not matched to a gene: 9. The CDR3 DNA follows: TGCGCCAGCAGCTTGGCTGGACTAGCGGGAGTTGGGGGTGAGCAGTTCTTC. Translating gives CASSLAGLAGVGGEQFF.

Only one count was recorded for this clone. The V gene is TRBV13, the J gene TRBJ2-5, with 10 bases lining up with TRBD2. J gave up 4 bases and V 1 base, and 3 bases lay outside the gene matches. This CDR3 comprises 15 residues. Germline V gene data show CDR1 as PRHDT and CDR2 as FYEKMQ (reference sequence). The CDR3 region has the DNA TGTGCCAGCAGCTTAGTGGCTAGCGGGAGAGAGACCCAGTACTTC. Translation gives CASSLVASGRETQYF.

The rearrangement joins TRBV7-9 to TRBJ2-5, with D possibly being TRBD2 (6 bases). The CDR3 extends over 14 amino acids. V was pared by 4 bases and J by 2 bases, with 11 bases between. CDR1 is SEHNR and CDR2 is FQNEAQ in the germline V gene (reference sequence). Here the CDR3 reads CASSSEGWQETQYF. CDR3 DNA: TGTGCCAGCAGCTCGGAGGGTTGGCAAGAGACCCAGTACTTC.

The chain joins TRBV4-1 to TRBJ2-1; 8 bases fit TRBD2. The CDR3 contains 16 residues. The ends lost 1 base at V and 7 bases at J; junction bases unmatched: 9. Germline lookup yields CDR1 MGHRA and CDR2 YSYEKL. The CDR3 DNA is TGCGCCAGCAGCCAAGCGGGAGGGGTATACAGGAATGAGCAGTTCTTC. Amino acids: CASSQAGGVYRNEQFF.

This rearrangement joins TRBV5-4 to TRBJ2-3; no clear D. CDR3 length: 13 residues. CDR1 and CDR2 from the germline V gene are SGHNT and YYREEE (reference sequence). Trimming shortened V by 7 bases and J by 0 bases, and 9 bases separated the two germline ends. This CDR3 reads CASWSGSTDTQYF. The CDR3 nucleotides read TGTGCCAGCTGGTCGGGTAGCACAGATACGCAGTATTTT.

The V and J genes are TRBV6-6 and TRBJ2-1; 8 bases line up with TRBD2. The ends lost 5 bases at V and 2 bases at J; junction bases unmatched: 2. Germline CDR1 and CDR2: MNHNY and SVGAGI (reference sequence). The CDR3 is 14 amino acids. CDR3 DNA: TGTGCCAGCAGTCGTAGCGGGACCTACAATGAGCAGTTCTTC. Its translation: CASSRSGTYNEQFF.

The chain carries TRBV11-2 and TRBJ1-3; tentative D call: TRBD1 (6 bases). Germline V gene sequence: CDR1 SGHAT, CDR2 FQNNGV. V lost 0 bases to trimming and J lost 3 bases, with 12 bases between them. CDR3 length: 16 residues. CDR3 in amino acids: CASSLDQGLGGNTIYF. CDR3 in DNA: TGTGCCAGCAGCTTAGATCAGGGGTTGGGTGGAAACACCATATATTTT.

The chain joins TRBV25-1 to TRBJ2-7; tentatively, D is TRBD1 (5 bases). The ends were cut back, 5 bases at V and 4 bases at J, with 9 bases in the middle. The CDR3 runs to 12 residues. Looked up from germline, CDR1 is MGHDK and CDR2 is SYGVNS. CDR3 sequence (DNA): TGTGCCAGCAGTAGCCAGGGTTACGAGCAGTACTTC. Translating it yields CASSSQGYEQYF.

This chain links TRBV20-1 with TRBJ1-2; D uncertain. Trimming stripped 6 bases from V and 7 bases from J, with 6 bases between. The germline CDR1 and CDR2 sequences are DFQATT and SNEGSKA (reference sequence). This CDR3 has 9 residues. The CDR3 coding sequence is TGCAGTGCACGGCCTGGCTACACCTTC. It translates to CSARPGYTF.

This clone appeared once. The rearrangement joins TRBV6-5 to TRBJ1-1; D gene unclear. Germline CDR1 is MNHEY and CDR2 is SVGAGI. The length of the CDR3 is 16 residues. Trimming stripped 0 bases from V and 0 bases from J, with 11 bases between. CDR3 residues: CASSYSIRRMNTEAFF. In DNA, the CDR3 is TGTGCCAGCAGTTACTCGATCCGAAGAATGAACACTGAAGCTTTCTTT.

This rearrangement joins TRBV6-1 to TRBJ2-7; D gene ambiguous. This CDR3 region has 11 residues. Germline assignment: CDR1 MNHNS and CDR2 SASEGT. V was pared by 10 bases and J by 5 bases, with 12 bases between. The CDR3 here is CATNRQNEQYF. In DNA form, the CDR3 reads TGTGCCACCAACCGTCAGAACGAGCAGTACTTC.

This chain links TRBV6-6 with TRBJ2-7, with D possibly being TRBD1 (7 bases). The length of the CDR3 is 16 residues. Germline CDR1 and CDR2: MNHNY and SVGAGI (reference sequence). Trimming removed 5 bases at V and 5 bases at J, with 22 bases between. CDR3 nucleotide sequence: TGTGCCAGCAGTCTACCTTTGGAGGGGGCACAGGACGAGCAGTACTTC. Translation gives CASSLPLEGAQDEQYF.

The chain joins TRBV7-9 to TRBJ1-1, with D unclear. V was clipped by 1 base and J by 1 base, with 13 bases between them. Germline CDR1 is SEHNR and CDR2 is FQNEAQ (reference sequence). The CDR3 covers 16 residues. CDR3 nucleotides: TGTGCCAGCAGCTTAGTTTTGGGATGGTCGAACACTGAAGCTTTCTTT. It translates to CASSLVLGWSNTEAFF. Full variable domain (remainder filled in from reference TRBV7-9 and TRBJ1-1): DTGVSQNPRHKITKRGQNVTFRCDPISEHNRLYWYRQTLGQGPEFLTYFQNEAQLEKSRLLSDRFSAERPKGSFSTLEIQRTEQGDSAMYLCASSLVLGWSNTEAFFGQGTRLTVV.

The chain employs TRBV9 and TRBJ2-3, with TRBD2 as a possible D gene (5 bases). V lost 4 bases and J lost 0, with 12 bases in between. The CDR3 extends over 15 amino acids. Germline-derived CDR1 and CDR2 are SGDLS and YYNGEE. Written as DNA, the CDR3 is TGTGCCAGCAGCTTCAGCGGAACTAGCACAGATACGCAGTATTTT. This codes for CASSFSGTSTDTQYF.

V is TRBV5-5 and J is TRBJ1-1, with D unclear. The CDR3 extends over 14 amino acids. Germline CDR1 is SGHKS and CDR2 is YYEKEE (reference sequence). The V and J ends lost 2 bases and 4 bases respectively, with 12 bases between them. The CDR3 loop reads CASSFERLVTEAFF. The CDR3 DNA reads as TGTGCCAGCAGCTTCGAACGGTTGGTCACTGAAGCTTTCTTT.

J is TRBJ1-1 and V is TRBV6-1, with TRBD1 matching over 7 bases. The CDR3 runs to 17 residues. The junction had 9 bases not matched to a gene; V was cut back by 2 bases and J by 0 bases. Germline V gene data show CDR1 as MNHNS and CDR2 as SASEGT. CDR3 DNA sequence: TGTGCCAGCAGTGAACACAGGGGAGGTGAAATGAACACTGAAGCTTTCTTT. Its translation: CASSEHRGGEMNTEAFF.

J is TRBJ2-7 and V is TRBV14; maybe TRBD2 (6 bases). The CDR3 covers 17 residues. Germline V gene sequence: CDR1 SGHDN, CDR2 FVKESK. The V end was cut by 0 bases, the J end by 2 bases, with 17 bases between. CDR3 in DNA: TGTGCCAGCAGCCAAGATCCGTACGCGGAGGGGCCCTACGAGCAGTACTTC. It yields the protein CASSQDPYAEGPYEQYF. Drawing the rest from reference TRBV14 and TRBJ2-7, the complete variable domain is EAGVTQFPSHSVIEKGQTVTLRCDPISGHDNLYWYRRVMGKEIKFLLHFVKESKQDESGMPNNRFLAERTGGTYSTLKVQPAELEDSGVYFCASSQDPYAEGPYEQYFGPGTRLTVT.

This clone was detected only once. The gene calls are TRBV27 and TRBJ1-1, with D unclear. The V end was cut by 5 bases, the J end by 7 bases, with 11 bases between. The CDR3 is made up of 12 amino acids. CDR1 and CDR2 (germline): MNHEY, SMNVEV (reference sequence). DNA of the CDR3: TGTGCCAGCAGTAATGGGTTGAGTGAAGCTTTCTTT. Translating gives CASSNGLSEAFF.

The chain has TRBV18 and TRBJ1-5; the match to TRBD1 covers 9 bases. CDR1 is KGHSH and CDR2 is LQKENI in the germline V gene. V shed 3 bases, J shed 3 bases, and the junction held 3 bases outside the gene matches. CDR3 length: 15 residues. The CDR3 DNA follows: TGTGCCAGCTCACCCGGACAGGGGAACAATCAGCCCCAGCATTTT. Encoded protein: CASSPGQGNNQPQHF.

The rearrangement joins TRBV2 to TRBJ2-5; D is ambiguous. Trimming removed 11 bases from V and 2 bases from J, with 18 bases in between. The CDR3 sequence is 14 residues long. Germline CDR1 reads SNHLY; CDR2 reads FYNNEI. In DNA, the CDR3 is TGTGCCGCCCATTCCCCCAGCGATCAAGAGACCCAGTACTTC. As protein: CAAHSPSDQETQYF.